These 25 T cell receptor beta chains share one sample of origin, sequenced in a study of T cells in Graves' hyperthyroidism and ophthalmopathy. The CDR3 regions of TCR beta were amplified from RNA transcripts. First-round RT-PCR with HTBI primers amplified the TCR CDR3 region. A single record per CDR3 protein comes from TCRdb applying MiXCR to the multiplex PCR reads. The table has about half a million distinct CDR3 sequences, approximately 23% seen once. Sequenced material: blood. All receptors derive from a woman aged 70 to 79 with Graves' ophthalmopathy.

Only a few counts were recorded for this clonotype. The J gene is TRBJ1-2, the V gene TRBV30; weak D call: TRBD1 (6 bases). Trimming cost V 3 bases and J 0 bases, with 11 bases left between them. In germline, CDR1 is GTSNPN, CDR2 SVGIG (reference sequence). The CDR3 length is 14 residues. The CDR3 loop is CAWSLTGTNYGYTF. The CDR3 DNA is TGTGCCTGGAGCCTTACAGGGACTAACTATGGCTACACCTTC.

The chain combines TRBV6-1 with TRBJ2-5, with TRBD2 matching 11 bases. The CDR3 is made up of 15 amino acids. Per the germline V gene, CDR1 is MNHNS and CDR2 is SASEGT. The ends lost 7 bases at V and 6 bases at J; junction bases unmatched: 10. CDR3: CASTAGLAGVKTQYF. The CDR3 DNA reads as TGTGCCAGCACCGCTGGACTAGCGGGCGTGAAGACCCAGTACTTC.

This clonotype came up many times. The chain carries TRBV5-1 and TRBJ2-1; tentative D call: TRBD2 (5 bases). Trimming cost V 0 bases and J 2 bases, with 9 bases left between them. CDR3 length equals 15 residues. Germline loops: CDR1 SGHRS, CDR2 YFSETQ. The CDR3 DNA is TGCGCCAGCAGCTTGGTTAGCGTAACCTACAATGAGCAGTTCTTC. As protein: CASSLVSVTYNEQFF. The variable domain in full, with the rest retrieved from reference TRBV5-1 and TRBJ2-1, is KAGVTQTPRYLIKTRGQQVTLSCSPISGHRSVSWYQQTPGQGLQFLFEYFSETQRNKGNFPGRFSGRQFSNSRSEMNVSTLELGDSALYLCASSLVSVTYNEQFFGPGTRLTVL.

The V call is TRBV29-1, the J call TRBJ2-3; 10 nucleotides line up with TRBD2. Germline CDR1 and CDR2: SQVTM and ANQGSEA. Trimming at V came to 8 bases and at J to 0 bases, leaving 8 bases not matched to a gene. This CDR3 has 15 residues. CDR3 DNA: TGCAGCACCCGGCTAGCGGGGGCTAGCACAGATACGCAGTATTTT. Translating gives CSTRLAGASTDTQYF.

This clonotype was observed a handful of times. V gene TRBV18 combines with J gene TRBJ1-6; no clear D gene. The V and J ends lost 3 bases and 6 bases respectively, with 12 bases between them. The CDR3 extends over 15 amino acids. Germline V CDR1 and CDR2: KGHSH, LQKENI. The CDR3 DNA sequence: TGTGCCAGCTCACCCTCCGGCCTTACTAATTCACCCCTCCACTTT. Translating it yields CASSPSGLTNSPLHF.

The table lists this clonotype with a few counts. The rearrangement uses TRBV20-1 and TRBJ2-2; 9 bases align to TRBD2. With V trimmed by 6 bases and J by 5 bases, 7 bases remained unmatched. Germline V gene sequence: CDR1 DFQATT, CDR2 SNEGSKA (reference sequence). The CDR3 is made up of 14 amino acids. CDR3 residues: CSAGSGRRTGELFF. The CDR3 DNA reads TGCAGTGCGGGGAGCGGGAGGCGGACCGGGGAGCTGTTTTTT.

A few counts support this clonotype. The CDR3 DNA reads as TGCAGTGCCGGGCCTTACAAAGGGACTGAAGCTTTCTTT. Encoded protein: CSAGPYKGTEAFF. The chain employs TRBV20-1 and TRBJ1-1; D is ambiguous. The CDR3 covers 13 residues. V lost 6 bases and J 5 bases, leaving 16 bases between the germline ends. CDR1 DFQATT and CDR2 SNEGSKA come from the germline V gene (reference sequence).

This clonotype was seen only a few times. This chain uses TRBV2 with TRBJ1-2; no clear D gene. Germline assignment: CDR1 SNHLY and CDR2 FYNNEI. V was pared by 0 bases and J by 8 bases, with 13 bases between. The CDR3 contains 14 residues. DNA for the CDR3: TGTGCCAGCAGTGAAGCGGGCCCGAGGTACGGCTACACCTTC. This sequence encodes CASSEAGPRYGYTF.

On this clonotype: A much more abundant neighbour one base away suggests this may be a read error. The rearrangement joins TRBV20-1 to TRBJ1-1; D gene unclear. V lost 3 bases to trimming and J lost 3 bases, with 5 bases between them. This CDR3 spans 11 amino acids. Germline V gene data show CDR1 as DFQATT and CDR2 as SNEGSKA (reference sequence). The CDR3 here is CSASSYTEAFF. Written as DNA, the CDR3 is TGCAGTGCTAGTAGTTACACTGAAGCTTTCTTT.

The rearrangement joins TRBV10-3 to TRBJ2-7; TRBD1 matches at 10 bases. Trimming removed 2 bases from V and 4 bases from J; junction bases left unmatched: 8. This CDR3 is built from 16 residues. Germline assignment: CDR1 ENHRY and CDR2 SYGVKD. CDR3 sequence reads: CAISETPGQGWYEQYF. For the CDR3, the DNA is TGTGCCATCAGTGAGACGCCGGGACAGGGGTGGTACGAGCAGTACTTC.

This clonotype was detected only a few times. The chain couples TRBV6-5 to TRBJ2-2, with 7 bases lining up with TRBD1. V was clipped by 0 bases and J by 5 bases; unmatched bases: 9. The CDR3 has 17 amino acids. Per the germline V gene, CDR1 is MNHEY and CDR2 is SVGAGI. The CDR3 coding sequence is TGTGCCAGCAGTTACTCCGTTAGACAGGGCAAAACCGGGGAGCTGTTTTTT. Residues: CASSYSVRQGKTGELFF.

The chain has TRBV19 and TRBJ1-1; 9 bases are shared with TRBD1. The CDR3 is made up of 14 amino acids. Germline CDR1 and CDR2: LNHDA and SQIVND (reference sequence). Trimming at V came to 3 bases and at J to 5 bases, leaving 4 bases not matched to a gene. The chain's CDR3 is CASSIPTGGTEAFF. CDR3 nucleotide sequence: TGTGCCAGTAGTATCCCGACAGGGGGGACTGAAGCTTTCTTT.

V gene TRBV5-8 combines with J gene TRBJ2-1; D is unresolved. Looked up from germline, CDR1 is SGHTS and CDR2 is YDEGEE. V shed 4 bases and J shed 3 bases, with 11 bases lying between them. This CDR3 spans 14 amino acids. The CDR3 bases are TGTGCCAGCAGCAGGTTTAGTTTCTACAATGAGCAGTTCTTC. It specifies CASSRFSFYNEQFF.

The rearrangement links TRBV11-1 to TRBJ1-1, with a tentative D call TRBD1 (5 bases). V lost 3 bases to trimming and J lost 0 bases, with 8 bases between them. The germline V gene has CDR1 SGHAT and CDR2 FQDESV (reference sequence). This CDR3 is 14 amino acids long. CDR3 sequence reads: CASSFGDLNTEAFF. The CDR3 nucleotides are TGTGCCAGCAGCTTTGGGGACCTGAACACTGAAGCTTTCTTT.

This clonotype appeared a few times. V and J are TRBV3-1 and TRBJ1-2; 7 bases are shared with TRBD1. Germline-derived CDR1 and CDR2 are LGHDT and YNNKEL (reference sequence). The CDR3 is made up of 14 amino acids. With 4 bases clipped from V and 7 bases from J, the junction kept 9 bases outside the gene matches. The CDR3 DNA reads TGTGCCAGCAGCCCAGGACAGGCTTCTGGTGGCTACACCTTC. This sequence encodes CASSPGQASGGYTF. Full variable domain (outside the CDR3, taken from reference TRBV3-1 and TRBJ1-2): DTAVSQTPKYLVTQMGNDKSIKCEQNLGHDTMYWYKQDSKKFLKIMFSYNNKELIINETVPNRFSPKSPDKAHLNLHINSLELGDSAVYFCASSPGQASGGYTFGSGTRLTVV.

The sample holds a few counts of this clonotype. This chain uses TRBV27 with TRBJ2-5; 8 bases match TRBD1. Germline CDR1 reads MNHEY; CDR2 reads SMNVEV (reference sequence). CDR3 length equals 15 residues. J lost 5 bases, V lost 3 bases, and 8 bases had no gene match. The CDR3 region is CASSFRTGQRETQYF. The CDR3 coding sequence is TGTGCCAGCAGTTTCCGGACAGGGCAGCGGGAGACCCAGTACTTC.

The table lists this clonotype with a few counts. This chain connects TRBV29-1 to TRBJ1-1; D is undetermined. The ends were cut back, 8 bases at V and 1 base at J, with 17 bases in the middle. The CDR3 has 14 amino acids. In germline, CDR1 is SQVTM, CDR2 ANQGSEA. This CDR3 is CSPPFHQWNTEAFF. The CDR3 coding sequence is TGCAGCCCCCCGTTCCACCAGTGGAACACTGAAGCTTTCTTT. Supplemented by reference TRBV29-1 and TRBJ1-1, the full variable domain reads SAVISQKPSRDICQRGTSLTIQCQVDSQVTMMFWYRQQPGQSLTLIATANQGSEATYESGFVIDKFPISRPNLTFSTLTVSNMSPEDSSIYLCSPPFHQWNTEAFFGQGTRLTVV.

The table lists this clonotype with a few counts. The CDR3 nucleotides are TGTGCCAGCAGTACCCGGGACACTGGGAGGAGTAGCTATAATTCACCCCTCCACTTT. It translates to CASSTRDTGRSSYNSPLHF. This chain uses TRBV6-1 with TRBJ1-6; D may be TRBD1 (6 bases). Looked up from germline, CDR1 is MNHNS and CDR2 is SASEGT. This CDR3 is built from 19 residues. The germline V and J ends were trimmed by 5 bases and 3 bases, with 23 bases remaining between them.

This clonotype was detected a few times. J is TRBJ2-2 and V is TRBV20-1, with D possibly TRBD1 on 5 matching bases. The CDR3 extends over 13 amino acids. The V gene's germline CDR1 is DFQATT and CDR2 SNEGSKA (reference sequence). CDR3 residues: CSARQPNTGELFF. The CDR3 nucleotides are TGCAGCGCTCGACAGCCGAACACCGGGGAGCTGTTTTTT.

The V and J genes are TRBV6-2 or TRBV6-3 and TRBJ2-7; 8 bases fit TRBD2. V gave up 2 bases and J gave up 2 bases; unmatched junction bases: 2. CDR1 is MNHEY, CDR2 SVGEGT, per germline. CDR3 size: 14 residues. The CDR3 DNA reads as TGTGCCAGCAGTTACCGGGGGGGAACCTACGAGCAGTACTTC. It codes for CASSYRGGTYEQYF.

In its sample, this clonotype was seen many times. The chain joins TRBV20-1 to TRBJ2-7, with 9 bases lining up with TRBD1. This CDR3 is built from 16 residues. Trimming removed 0 bases from V and 1 base from J; junction bases left unmatched: 7. Germline-derived CDR1 and CDR2 are DFQATT and SNEGSKA (reference sequence). CDR3 sequence: CSARDFRDRASYEQYF. The CDR3 DNA sequence: TGCAGTGCTAGAGATTTCCGGGACAGGGCATCCTACGAGCAGTACTTC.

This clonotype came up many times. The V call is TRBV11-2, the J call TRBJ2-2; D call uncertain. Deletions cut 5 bases from V and 5 bases from J, with 15 bases between. This CDR3 is 15 amino acids long. CDR1 and CDR2 (germline): SGHAT, FQNNGV. CDR3 in amino acids: CASSPSRARTGELFF. CDR3 bases: TGTGCCAGCAGCCCTAGTCGGGCCAGGACCGGGGAGCTGTTTTTT.

This clonotype was counted a few times. The rearrangement links TRBV7-2 to TRBJ1-3; D uncertain. Germline V gives CDR1 SGHTA, CDR2 FQGNSA. V lost 3 bases and J 7 bases, leaving 10 bases between the germline ends. The CDR3 totals 13 residues. In DNA form, the CDR3 reads TGTGCCAGCAGCTTTAGCCAGTCGAACACCATATATTTT. As protein: CASSFSQSNTIYF.

This clonotype showed up just a few times. The rearrangement joins TRBV12-3 or TRBV12-4 to TRBJ1-6; D is undetermined. Trimming pared 0 bases from V and 5 bases from J, leaving 2 bases between. The CDR3 spans 13 residues. The CDR3 sequence is CASSLADNSPLHF. CDR3 DNA sequence: TGTGCCAGCAGTTTAGCAGATAATTCACCCCTCCACTTT.

This clonotype was counted only a few times. The chain links TRBV20-1 to TRBJ2-3; TRBD2 might be the D (6 bases). This CDR3 spans 15 amino acids. The V and J ends lost 5 bases and 0 bases respectively, with 15 bases between them. CDR1 is DFQATT and CDR2 is SNEGSKA in the germline V gene (reference sequence). This CDR3 is CSAAHSRGSTDTQYF. CDR3 bases: TGCAGTGCTGCCCACTCGCGGGGCAGCACAGATACGCAGTATTTT.